The rows below give T cell receptor beta chains drawn from one sample of a study of T cell responses to AZD1222 COVID-19 vaccine. The table came from immunoSEQ multiplex PCR; TCRdb's copy has only in-frame clones and leaves some out. Counted here are under 200,000 clones, roughly nine tenths occurring once; the ten biggest clones make up 4.4%. This material consisted of peripheral blood, taken on day 0 of MenACWY control vaccination. The receptors shown here come from an adult in good health. Each CDR3 is given with its conserved first and last residue. The D gene is left open where the match is weak. Clone sizes are given selectively: once, few, many, or a class where the clone is expanded.

D: TRBD2; J: TRBJ2-7; size: -; V: TRBV27; CDR3: CASTGGPYEQYF; DNA: TGTGCCAGCACGGGGGGACCCTACGAGCAGTACTTC
D: -; J: TRBJ1-1; size: once; V: TRBV7-2; CDR3: CASSSIQVTEAFF; DNA: TGTGCCAGCAGCTCCATCCAGGTCACTGAAGCTTTCTTT
D: TRBD1; J: TRBJ1-3; size: -; V: TRBV6-5; CDR3: CASSLNRGQDTIYF; DNA: TGTGCCAGCAGCCTCAACAGGGGGCAAGACACCATATATTTT
D: TRBD2; J: TRBJ2-7; size: -; V: TRBV5-1; CDR3: CASSLAAGGGYEQYF; DNA: TGCGCCAGCAGCTTGGCCGCGGGAGGAGGCTACGAGCAGTACTTC
D: -; J: TRBJ2-7; size: -; V: TRBV3-1/TRBV3-2; CDR3: CASSHRVDRFQNEQYF; DNA: TGTGCCAGCAGCCATAGGGTCGACAGGTTTCAAAACGAGCAGTACTTC
D: -; J: TRBJ2-3; size: few; V: TRBV6-2/TRBV6-3; CDR3: CASSYAWTGTDTQYF; DNA: TGTGCCAGCAGTTACGCCTGGACTGGGACAGATACGCAGTATTTT
D: TRBD2; J: TRBJ2-7; size: -; V: TRBV5-1; CDR3: CASTRTSGSNEQYF; DNA: TGCGCCAGCACCCGGACTAGCGGGAGTAACGAGCAGTACTTC
D: TRBD1; J: TRBJ2-7; size: few; V: TRBV11-3; CDR3: CASSPARTGEDYEQYF; DNA: TGTGCCAGCAGCCCAGCTCGGACAGGAGAGGATTACGAGCAGTACTTC
D: TRBD1; J: TRBJ1-1; size: -; V: TRBV3-1/TRBV3-2; CDR3: CASSHGSGTGGPAFF; DNA: TGTGCCAGCAGCCATGGGTCCGGGACAGGGGGTCCAGCTTTCTTT
D: TRBD1; J: TRBJ1-2; size: -; V: TRBV3-1/TRBV3-2; CDR3: CASSQGSTGGYGYTF; DNA: TGTGCCAGCAGCCAGGGTTCGACAGGGGGATATGGCTACACCTTC
D: -; J: TRBJ2-2; size: once; V: TRBV30; CDR3: CAWRVSGELFF; DNA: TGTGCCTGGAGGGTGTCCGGGGAGCTGTTTTTT
D: -; J: TRBJ1-1; size: -; V: TRBV2; CDR3: CASSVWQENTEAFF; DNA: TGTGCCAGCAGTGTGTGGCAGGAGAACACTGAAGCTTTCTTT
D: TRBD1; J: TRBJ1-6; size: -; V: TRBV12-3/TRBV12-4; CDR3: CASSFGTDSPLHF; DNA: TGTGCCAGCAGTTTCGGGACAGATTCACCCCTCCACTTT
D: -; J: TRBJ2-3; size: -; V: TRBV28; CDR3: CASSPALGSTDTQYF; DNA: TGTGCCAGCAGTCCGGCCCTGGGGAGCACAGATACGCAGTATTTT
D: -; J: TRBJ1-6; size: -; V: TRBV4-3; CDR3: CASSQAVQGYSPLHF; DNA: TGCGCCAGCAGCCAAGCTGTACAGGGATATTCACCCCTCCACTTT
D: -; J: TRBJ2-7; size: -; V: TRBV27; CDR3: CASSLGAGRVYEQYF; DNA: TGTGCCAGCAGTTTAGGGGCGGGTAGAGTCTACGAGCAGTACTTC
D: -; J: TRBJ1-5; size: -; V: TRBV6-5; CDR3: CASSLGHNQPQHF; DNA: TGTGCCAGCAGCCTAGGACACAATCAGCCCCAGCATTTT
D: -; J: TRBJ1-1; size: -; V: TRBV27; CDR3: CASSYIKDTEAFF; DNA: TGTGCCAGCAGTTACATAAAAGACACTGAAGCTTTCTTT
D: -; J: TRBJ1-1; size: -; V: TRBV19; CDR3: CASSIPSAGFYGDTEAFF; DNA: TGTGCCAGTAGTATTCCCTCAGCAGGGTTCTATGGGGACACTGAAGCTTTCTTT
D: -; J: TRBJ1-4; size: -; V: TRBV24-1; CDR3: CARGKTAGYEKLFF; DNA: TGTGCCAGGGGGAAGACAGCTGGTTATGAAAAACTGTTTTTT
D: -; J: TRBJ2-2; size: -; V: TRBV6-2/TRBV6-3; CDR3: CASSPLGNTGELFF; DNA: TGTGCCAGCAGTCCCCTGGGGAACACCGGGGAGCTGTTTTTT
D: -; J: TRBJ2-1; size: once; V: TRBV21-1; CDR3: CASSASGTREQFF; DNA: TGTGCCAGCAGCGCCTCAGGTACAAGGGAGCAGTTCTTC
D: TRBD2; J: TRBJ2-1; size: -; V: TRBV4-1; CDR3: CASSRSILLAGEYNEQFF; DNA: TGCGCCAGCAGCCGGTCGATCTTACTAGCGGGAGAGTACAATGAGCAGTTCTTC
D: -; J: TRBJ2-5; size: once; V: TRBV5-1; CDR3: CASIAGETQYF; DNA: TGCGCCAGCATTGCGGGGGAGACCCAGTACTTC
D: -; J: TRBJ2-5; size: -; V: TRBV3-1/TRBV3-2; CDR3: CASSSTGETQYF; DNA: TGTGCCAGCAGCTCAACGGGGGAGACCCAGTACTTC
D: -; J: TRBJ2-4; size: -; V: TRBV7-2; CDR3: CASSLGDRVQYF; DNA: TGTGCCAGCAGCCTCGGAGATCGCGTTCAGTACTTC
D: -; J: TRBJ1-5; size: -; V: TRBV7-3; CDR3: CASSSTGGQPQHF; DNA: TGTGCCAGCAGCTCCACCGGGGGTCAGCCCCAGCATTTT
D: -; J: TRBJ1-2; size: -; V: TRBV19; CDR3: CASSIVGLQDLKGYTF; DNA: TGTGCCAGTAGTATAGTCGGTTTACAGGATTTAAAAGGCTACACCTTC
D: -; J: TRBJ1-2; size: -; V: TRBV2; CDR3: CASSDRLGSLRYGYTF; DNA: TGTGCCAGCAGCGACCGTTTGGGTTCCTTACGCTATGGCTACACCTTC
D: TRBD1; J: TRBJ2-5; size: -; V: TRBV19; CDR3: CASSTSTGTGGQETQYF; DNA: TGTGCCAGTAGTACGAGCACCGGGACAGGGGGTCAAGAGACCCAGTACTTC
D: -; J: TRBJ2-5; size: -; V: TRBV6-5; CDR3: CASTGQETQYF; DNA: TGTGCCAGCACCGGGCAAGAGACCCAGTACTTC
D: -; J: TRBJ1-2; size: -; V: TRBV27; CDR3: CASSFTLGAGSGYTF; DNA: TGTGCCAGCAGTTTTACCCTCGGGGCAGGGAGTGGCTACACCTTC
D: TRBD1; J: TRBJ2-7; size: -; V: TRBV4-2; CDR3: CASSQVRTGTSYEQYF; DNA: TGTGCCAGCAGCCAAGTAAGGACAGGGACCTCCTACGAGCAGTACTTC